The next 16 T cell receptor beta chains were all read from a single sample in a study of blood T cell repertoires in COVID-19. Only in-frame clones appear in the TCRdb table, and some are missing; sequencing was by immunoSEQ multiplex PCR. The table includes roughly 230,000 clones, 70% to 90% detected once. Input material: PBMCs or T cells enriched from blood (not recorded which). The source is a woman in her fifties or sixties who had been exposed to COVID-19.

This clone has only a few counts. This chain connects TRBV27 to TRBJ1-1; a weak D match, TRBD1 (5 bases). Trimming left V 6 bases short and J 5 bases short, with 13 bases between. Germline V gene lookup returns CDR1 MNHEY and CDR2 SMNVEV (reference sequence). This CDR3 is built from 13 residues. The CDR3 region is CASRGQGSTEAFF. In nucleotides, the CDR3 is TGTGCCAGCAGGGGGCAGGGAAGTACTGAAGCTTTCTTT.

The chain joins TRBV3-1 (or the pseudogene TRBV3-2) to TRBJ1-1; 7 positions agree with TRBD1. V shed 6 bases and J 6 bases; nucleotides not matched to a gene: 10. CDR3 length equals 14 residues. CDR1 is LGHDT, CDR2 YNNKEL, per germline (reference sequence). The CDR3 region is CASRRQGDDSEAFF. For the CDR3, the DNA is TGTGCCAGCAGGCGACAGGGAGACGATTCTGAAGCTTTCTTT.

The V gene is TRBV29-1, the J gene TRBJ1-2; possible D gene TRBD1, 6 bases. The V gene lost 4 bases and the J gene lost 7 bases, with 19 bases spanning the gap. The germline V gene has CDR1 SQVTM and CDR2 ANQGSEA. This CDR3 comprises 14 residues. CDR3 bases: TGCAGCGTTGGACCTACGGGGGGCGCGGGTGGCTACACCTTC. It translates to CSVGPTGGAGGYTF.

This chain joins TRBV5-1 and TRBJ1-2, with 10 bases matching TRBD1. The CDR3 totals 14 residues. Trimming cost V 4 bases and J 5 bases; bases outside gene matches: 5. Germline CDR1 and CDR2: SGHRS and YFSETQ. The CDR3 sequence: CASSRDRGGYGYTF. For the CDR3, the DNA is TGCGCCAGCAGCCGGGACAGGGGAGGGTATGGCTACACCTTC. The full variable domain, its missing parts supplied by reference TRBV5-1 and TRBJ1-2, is KAGVTQTPRYLIKTRGQQVTLSCSPISGHRSVSWYQQTPGQGLQFLFEYFSETQRNKGNFPGRFSGRQFSNSRSEMNVSTLELGDSALYLCASSRDRGGYGYTFGSGTRLTVV.

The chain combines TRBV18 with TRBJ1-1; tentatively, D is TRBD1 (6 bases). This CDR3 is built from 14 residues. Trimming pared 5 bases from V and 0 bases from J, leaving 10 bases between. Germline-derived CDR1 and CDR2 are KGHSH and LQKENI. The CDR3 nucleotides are TGTGCCAGCTCAGGGGGCAGGGTGAACACTGAAGCTTTCTTT. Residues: CASSGGRVNTEAFF. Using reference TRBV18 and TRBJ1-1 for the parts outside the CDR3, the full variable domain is NAGVMQNPRHLVRRRGQEARLRCSPMKGHSHVYWYRQLPEEGLKFMVYLQKENIIDESGMPKERFSAEFPKEGPSILRIQQVVRGDSAAYFCASSGGRVNTEAFFGQGTRLTVV.

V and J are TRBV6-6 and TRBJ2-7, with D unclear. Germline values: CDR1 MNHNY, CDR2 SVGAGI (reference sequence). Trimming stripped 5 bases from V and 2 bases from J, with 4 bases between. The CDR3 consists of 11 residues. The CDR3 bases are TGTGCCAGCAGTCTAACCTACGAGCAGTACTTC. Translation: CASSLTYEQYF.

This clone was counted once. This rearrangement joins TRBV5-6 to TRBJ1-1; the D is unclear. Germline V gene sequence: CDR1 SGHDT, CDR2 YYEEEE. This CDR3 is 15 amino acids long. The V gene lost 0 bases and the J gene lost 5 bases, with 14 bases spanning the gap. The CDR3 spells CASSLAVRGLTEAFF. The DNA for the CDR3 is TGTGCCAGCAGCTTGGCGGTTCGAGGGTTGACTGAAGCTTTCTTT.

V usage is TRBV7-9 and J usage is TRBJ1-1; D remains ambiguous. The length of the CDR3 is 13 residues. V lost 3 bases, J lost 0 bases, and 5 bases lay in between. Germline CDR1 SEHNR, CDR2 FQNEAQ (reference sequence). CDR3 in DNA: TGTGCCAGCAGCTTGACTGTGAACACTGAAGCTTTCTTT. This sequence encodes CASSLTVNTEAFF.

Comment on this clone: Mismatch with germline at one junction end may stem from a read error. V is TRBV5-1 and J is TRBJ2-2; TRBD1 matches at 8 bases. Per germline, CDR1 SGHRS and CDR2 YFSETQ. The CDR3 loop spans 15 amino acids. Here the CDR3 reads CASSLATAQGQGLLF. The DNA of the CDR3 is TGCGCCAGCAGCCTAGCTACCGCCCAAGGACAGGGTCTACTTTTT.

CDR3 loop: CASSRGQLNTEAFF. The CDR3 DNA is TGTGCCAGCAGCCGGGGACAGTTGAACACTGAAGCTTTCTTT. The rearrangement links TRBV6-5 to TRBJ1-1; 7 nucleotides agree with TRBD1. The CDR3 has 14 residues. V shed 6 bases, J shed 0 bases, and the junction held 4 bases outside the gene matches. Germline lookup yields CDR1 MNHEY and CDR2 SVGAGI.

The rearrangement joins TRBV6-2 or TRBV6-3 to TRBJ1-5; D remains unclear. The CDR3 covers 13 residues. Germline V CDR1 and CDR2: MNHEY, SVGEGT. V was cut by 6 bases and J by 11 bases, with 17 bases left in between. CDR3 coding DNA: TGTGCCAGCAGCCTCGAACTTGGTCGGGCCCAGCATTTT. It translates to CASSLELGRAQHF.

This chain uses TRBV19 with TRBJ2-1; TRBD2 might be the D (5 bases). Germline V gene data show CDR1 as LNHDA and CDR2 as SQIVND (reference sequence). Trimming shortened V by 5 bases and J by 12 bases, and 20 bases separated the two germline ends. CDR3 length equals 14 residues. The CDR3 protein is CASSGSSGNFRQFF. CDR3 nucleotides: TGTGCCAGTAGTGGGTCGTCCGGGAATTTCCGGCAGTTCTTC.

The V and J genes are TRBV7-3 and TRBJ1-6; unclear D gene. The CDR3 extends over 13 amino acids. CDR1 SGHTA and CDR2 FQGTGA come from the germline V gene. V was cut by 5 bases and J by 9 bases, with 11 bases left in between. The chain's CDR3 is CASSIGSGSPLHF. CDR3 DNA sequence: TGTGCCAGCAGCATCGGGAGCGGTTCACCCCTCCACTTT.

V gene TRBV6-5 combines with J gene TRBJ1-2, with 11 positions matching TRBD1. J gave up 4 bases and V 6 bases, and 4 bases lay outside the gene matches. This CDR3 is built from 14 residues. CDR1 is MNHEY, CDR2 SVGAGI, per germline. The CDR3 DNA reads TGTGCCAGCAGACGAGGGACAGGGGGCTATGGCTACACCTTC. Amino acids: CASRRGTGGYGYTF.

The CDR3 here is CASSLSDGGTGELFF. The CDR3 coding sequence is TGTGCCAGCAGTTTATCGGACGGGGGCACCGGGGAGCTGTTTTTT. The chain recombines TRBV27 with TRBJ2-2; tentatively, D is TRBD2 (6 bases). Germline V gene data show CDR1 as MNHEY and CDR2 as SMNVEV (reference sequence). V was pared by 0 bases and J by 4 bases, with 9 bases between. The CDR3 runs 15 residues.

CDR3 in amino acids: CASSYRSVGPGELFF. The CDR3 DNA reads as TGTGCCAGCAGTTATAGGTCGGTGGGCCCCGGGGAGCTGTTTTTT. The chain combines TRBV7-8 with TRBJ2-2; no definite D call. Germline CDR1 SGHVS, CDR2 FQNEAQ. V was clipped by 6 bases and J by 6 bases, with 17 bases between them. The CDR3 is 15 residues long.